The 15 T cell receptor beta chains below come from one sample, sequenced in a study of monozygotic twins with inflammatory bowel disease. TCRdb reprocessed the 5' RACE reads and stores each CDR3 protein as one record, lacking DNA. The sample totals roughly 200,000 distinct CDR3 sequences. Sequenced input: blood. These TCRs come from a human donor with ulcerative colitis or Crohn's disease, or a healthy co-twin of an affected twin (not recorded which).

The V gene is TRBV7-9, the J gene TRBJ2-3; the TRBD2 assignment by TCRdb is unverifiable without DNA. The CDR3 length is 17 residues. Germline V CDR1 and CDR2: SEHNR, FQNEAQ (reference sequence). This CDR3 reads CASSLEWRGAYTDTQYF.

This sequence joins TRBV12-3 or TRBV12-4 and TRBJ1-2; with no DNA, the TCRdb D assignment of TRBD1 cannot be verified. The CDR3 extends over 16 amino acids. The CDR3 here is CASSLTPQGIGYGYTF.

This chain connects TRBV5-1 to TRBJ2-1; TCRdb's D call of TRBD2 is untestable without DNA. Per germline, CDR1 SGHRS and CDR2 YFSETQ. The CDR3 consists of 14 residues. The CDR3 loop is CASSLRGPSDEQFF.

The genes are TRBV24-1 and TRBJ2-1; TCRdb picks TRBD1, but there is no DNA to check that call. The CDR3 consists of 16 residues. The V gene's germline CDR1 is KGHDR and CDR2 SFDVKD. CDR3 loop: CATSDPGQGSWNEQFF.

J is TRBJ2-7 and V is TRBV12-5; no DNA is available, so the TRBD1 call from TCRdb remains unchecked. CDR1 is LGHNT and CDR2 is FRNRAP in the germline V gene. CDR3 length: 13 residues. The CDR3 is CASGLRLGGEQYF. The whole variable domain, remainder taken from reference TRBV12-5 and TRBJ2-7, is DARVTQTPRHKVTEMGQEVTMRCQPILGHNTVFWYRQTMMQGLELLAYFRNRAPLDDSGMPKDRFSAEMPDATLATLKIQPSEPRDSAVYFCASGLRLGGEQYFGPGTRLTVT.

The chain has TRBV7-2 and TRBJ1-4; the D gene TCRdb calls, TRBD1, cannot be checked with no DNA. CDR1 and CDR2 (germline): SGHTA, FQGNSA. This CDR3 has 15 residues. The CDR3 loop is CASSSPGTGNEKLFF.

The chain combines TRBV5-1 with TRBJ2-1; TCRdb picks TRBD1, but there is no DNA to check that call. The germline gives CDR1 SGHRS, CDR2 YFSETQ. This CDR3 spans 16 amino acids. The CDR3 reads CASSPGTAKVYNEQFF. The complete variable domain, with remaining parts taken from reference TRBV5-1 and TRBJ2-1, reads KAGVTQTPRYLIKTRGQQVTLSCSPISGHRSVSWYQQTPGQGLQFLFEYFSETQRNKGNFPGRFSGRQFSNSRSEMNVSTLELGDSALYLCASSPGTAKVYNEQFFGPGTRLTVL.

CDR3 region: CASSGDQERAYNEQFF. This sequence joins TRBV3-1 and TRBJ2-1; without DNA, the TCRdb call of TRBD1 cannot be checked. The length of the CDR3 is 16 residues. In germline, CDR1 is LGHDT, CDR2 YNNKEL (reference sequence).

V and J are TRBV10-3 and TRBJ1-1; checking the TCRdb D call of TRBD1 is not possible without DNA. Germline CDR1 is ENHRY and CDR2 is SYGVKD. The CDR3 has 15 amino acids. CDR3: CAISGQGDPNTEAFF.

The chain employs TRBV20-1 and TRBJ2-7; without DNA, the TCRdb call of TRBD1 cannot be checked. From germline, CDR1 is DFQATT and CDR2 SNEGSKA (reference sequence). This CDR3 spans 15 amino acids. CDR3 sequence: CSARGQRGPIYEQYF.

This chain connects TRBV14 to TRBJ1-4; with no DNA, the TCRdb D assignment of TRBD1 cannot be verified. Germline V gene data show CDR1 as SGHDN and CDR2 as FVKESK. CDR3 length: 15 amino acids. This chain's CDR3 is CASSHPTGRNEKLFF.

The chain links TRBV9 to TRBJ2-1; no DNA is available, so the TRBD1 call from TCRdb remains unchecked. The CDR3 contains 15 residues. From germline, CDR1 is SGDLS and CDR2 YYNGEE. Here the CDR3 reads CASSVAWGAYNEQFF.

This chain joins TRBV4-3 and TRBJ2-1; absent DNA, TCRdb's TRBD2 call cannot be checked. Germline values: CDR1 LGHNA, CDR2 YSLEER. The CDR3 runs 19 residues. The CDR3 reads CASSQDLNPPGLAANEQFF.

The chain is built from TRBV6-5 and TRBJ1-4. The CDR3 is 14 amino acids. In germline, CDR1 is MNHEY, CDR2 SVGAGI. The CDR3 sequence is CASSFGVSGEKLFF.

The CDR3: CASSDSRGGDTEAFF. This chain links TRBV25-1 with TRBJ1-1. This CDR3 region has 15 residues. Germline assignment: CDR1 MGHDK and CDR2 SYGVNS. Combining the CDR3 with reference TRBV25-1 and TRBJ1-1 gives the whole variable domain EADIYQTPRYLVIGTGKKITLECSQTMGHDKMYWYQQDPGMELHLIHYSYGVNSTEKGDLSSESTVSRIRTEHFPLTLESARPSHTSQYLCASSDSRGGDTEAFFGQGTRLTVV.